The sequence of this T cell receptor (beta chain) was determined in a study of blood T cell repertoires in COVID-19. Study-level information: The United States, Italy and Spain were the sources of the acute and convalescent COVID-19 samples. Sources were T cells, B-cell-depleted T cells, or PBMCs; the material itself was cDNA or gDNA.

Data came from immunoSEQ multiplex PCR; TCRdb stores just in-frame clones and leaves some out. This sample yields 250,000 to 350,000 clones, of which 70% to 90% are seen a single time; 7.8% belongs to the top ten. The V gene's germline CDR1 is SGHTA and CDR2 FQGNSA. CDR3 length: 14 amino acids. V lost 1 base to trimming and J lost 1 base, with 7 bases between them. The genes are TRBV7-2 and TRBJ1-2; maybe TRBD1 (5 bases). The sequencing sample was made of peripheral blood. The TCR originated in a woman aged 45-59 years who had recovered from COVID-19. CDR3: CASSLGGLNYGYTF. CDR3 DNA sequence: TGTGCCAGCAGCTTAGGGGGCCTTAACTATGGCTACACCTTC.